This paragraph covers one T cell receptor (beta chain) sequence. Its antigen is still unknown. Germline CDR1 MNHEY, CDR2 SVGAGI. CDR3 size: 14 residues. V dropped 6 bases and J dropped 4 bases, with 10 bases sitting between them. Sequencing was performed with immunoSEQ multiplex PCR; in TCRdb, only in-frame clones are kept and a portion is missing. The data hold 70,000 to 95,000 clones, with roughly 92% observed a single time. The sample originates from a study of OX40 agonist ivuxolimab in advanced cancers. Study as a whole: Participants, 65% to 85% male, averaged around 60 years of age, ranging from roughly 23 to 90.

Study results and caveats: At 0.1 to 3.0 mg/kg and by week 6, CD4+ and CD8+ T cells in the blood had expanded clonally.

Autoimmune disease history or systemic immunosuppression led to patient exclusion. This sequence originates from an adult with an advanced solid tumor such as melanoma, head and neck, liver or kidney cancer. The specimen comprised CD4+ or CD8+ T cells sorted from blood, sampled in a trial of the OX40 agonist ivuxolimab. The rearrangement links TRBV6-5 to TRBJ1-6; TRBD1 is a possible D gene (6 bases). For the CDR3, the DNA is TGTGCCAGCAGAGGGGGGGCTTATAATTCACCCCTCCACTTT. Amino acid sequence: CASRGGAYNSPLHF.